The clone carrying this T cell receptor (beta chain) was detected many times. Looked up from germline, CDR1 is MDHEN and CDR2 is SYDVKM. Trimming removed 3 bases at V and 0 bases at J, with 8 bases between. The CDR3 has 14 amino acids. The sample is drawn from a study of early T cells in non-severe SARS-CoV-2 infection. MiXCR, applied by TCRdb to the 5' RACE reads, yields one record per CDR3 protein. The top ten clones hold 7.8% of a sample with over 20,000 distinct CDR3 sequences, more than 3.5% of them seen once. Sequencing used whole blood. The rearrangement joins TRBV28 to TRBJ1-1; the D is unclear. This clonotype was sampled from an adult who was a healthcare worker with PCR-confirmed SARS-CoV-2 infection or an uninfected control (not recorded which). The chain's CDR3 is CASSFTGMNTEAFF. The CDR3 nucleotides read TGTGCCAGCAGTTTCACCGGGATGAACACTGAAGCTTTCTTT.